This T cell receptor (beta chain) was observed in a study of blood T cells in healthy people across ages. Trimming left V 0 bases short and J 4 bases short, with 13 bases between. This CDR3 region has 15 residues. Germline CDR1 is SGHRS and CDR2 is YFSETQ. In this sample, this clonotype turned up a few times. Through a sample-barcoded 5' primer and a J-beta primer mix, a second PCR was run for about 6 to 11 cycles. TCRdb re-analysed the 5' RACE reads in MiXCR, keeping a single row per CDR3 protein. The data contain over 1,500,000 distinct CDR3 sequences, 49% of them seen just once; the ten biggest clones take up 2.1%.

The sequence was collected from a middle-aged woman in good health. The J gene is TRBJ1-2, the V gene TRBV5-1; D call uncertain. The sample taken for sequencing was blood. CDR3 loop: CASSLDEGGSYGYTF. For the CDR3, the DNA is TGCGCCAGCAGCTTGGATGAGGGTGGAAGCTATGGCTACACCTTC.